The rows below give T cell receptor beta chains drawn from one sample of a study of graft-versus-host responses after intestinal transplantation. These receptors have no known antigen. Generated by immunoSEQ multiplex PCR, the TCRdb table keeps only in-frame clones and is missing some. The sample holds more than 65,000 clones, 84% seen once. Sequenced material: unstimulated CD4+ T cells sorted from spleen or lymph node cells, taken before transplant. Receptor source: a human donor who was the organ donor for an intestinal transplant. CDR3s leave out the opening cysteine and the closing phenylalanine or tryptophan. Each record gives: clone size, J gene, V gene, CDR3 protein. The size entry is marked missing in some rows and otherwise reads once, few, many or a size class.

>-|TRBJ2-3|TRBV2
ASSGDSQNTDTQY
>-|TRBJ2-3|TRBV6-5
ASSYSGQGMTDTQY
>-|TRBJ2-2|TRBV28
ASSSPRTRRTGIAGELF
>-|TRBJ1-4|TRBV25-1
ASSDPGTGQTEKLF
>few|TRBJ1-3|TRBV4-2
ASSQEDTTGGQNTIY
>-|TRBJ1-5|TRBV7-2
ASSLQGGQPQH
>-|TRBJ2-5|TRBV30
AWSRGQETQY
>-|TRBJ1-2|TRBV2
ASSEGGEIYGYT
>-|TRBJ2-5|TRBV6-1
ASSEIVNGAGRETQY
>once|TRBJ1-1|TRBV7-2
ASSLQMNTEAF
>-|TRBJ1-1|TRBV10-3
AISDRGGTEAF
>-|TRBJ2-3|TRBV9
ASSPGSNADTQY
>-|TRBJ2-2|TRBV5-1
ASSLIGQGGTGELF
>-|TRBJ2-5|TRBV5-6
ASSLDFRGSSPQETQY
>-|TRBJ1-5|TRBV19
ASKFPGPPQPQH
>-|TRBJ1-1|TRBV28
ASSGTENTEAF
>few|TRBJ1-3|TRBV5-6
ASSQEAVFSGNTIY
>many|TRBJ1-4|TRBV19
ATGGAGEKLF
>-|TRBJ2-5|TRBV7-8
ASSLVPRLAGIYQETQY
>-|TRBJ1-2|TRBV28
ASSLSKGAKGYT
>-|TRBJ2-3|TRBV5-1
ASSLLAGTLNTDTQY
>-|TRBJ1-5|TRBV25-1
ASSARGSQPQH
>-|TRBJ2-3|TRBV5-4
ASSLFAGVDTQY
>once|TRBJ2-1|TRBV27
ASSLYGTSGDNEQF
>-|TRBJ2-3|TRBV7-6
ASSFSGEPTDTQY
>-|TRBJ2-3|TRBV4-1
ASSQVHGQGIDTQY
>few|TRBJ1-5|TRBV5-8
ASSLDGSNQPQH
>once|TRBJ2-2|TRBV30
AWSVPGGTGELF
>-|TRBJ2-3|TRBV30
AWSEGGERDTQY
>-|TRBJ2-2|TRBV7-6
ASSLSRDRNTGELF
>-|TRBJ1-6|TRBV27
ASSFRSYNSPLH
>-|TRBJ2-3|TRBV4-1
ASSQPTGGGTDTQY
>-|TRBJ1-6|TRBV6-1
ASSDRASSPLH
>-|TRBJ2-2|TRBV27
ASSKPGLATNTGELF
>-|TRBJ2-3|TRBV10-3
AISEAPPEDTQY
>-|TRBJ2-6|TRBV7-9
ASSLASGSGANVLT
>-|TRBJ1-3|TRBV5-1
ASSSGTGNTIY
>-|TRBJ1-5|TRBV21-1
ASSSGTSSNQPQH
>-|TRBJ2-1|TRBV5-1
ASNWIAGGRGNEQF
>-|TRBJ1-1|TRBV29-1
SAVDRGRQTEAF
>-|TRBJ1-2|TRBV10-3
AISEGPAGNYGYT
>few|TRBJ1-2|TRBV6-6
ASSYGAGSYGYT
>once|TRBJ1-3|TRBV7-2
ASSLARVHSGNTIY
>-|TRBJ2-1|TRBV7-2
ASSAPPGGLRVKQF
>-|TRBJ1-1|TRBV6-1
ASSEWTGMNTEAF
>-|TRBJ2-3|TRBV13
ASSLIADRRGDTQY
>-|TRBJ1-3|TRBV10-3
AISSSGNTIY
>few|TRBJ1-2|TRBV27
ASSFWGQGINYGYT
>-|TRBJ1-6|TRBV6-5
ASSRRDNSPLH
>-|TRBJ1-2|TRBV20-1
SASGYGYT
>once|TRBJ1-6|TRBV28
ASSSNSRGQFSPLH
>-|TRBJ2-5|TRBV28
ASSLPGQGLETQY
>-|TRBJ2-3|TRBV5-4
ASSVTGDGTDTQY
>-|TRBJ1-5|TRBV2
ASSDWGQHSNQPQH
>-|TRBJ2-1|TRBV5-6
ASSLAGELAVYNEQF
>-|TRBJ1-1|TRBV4-2
ASSQEVGVTGTEAF